Listed here are 8 T cell receptor beta chains from one sample, sequenced in a study of Graves' ophthalmopathy and Graves' hyperthyroidism. TCR beta CDR3 amplification used RNA transcripts. The first-round RT-PCR employed HTBI primers together with the Qiagen OneStep RT-PCR kit. A multiplex PCR was then performed as the second round. TCRdb re-called the multiplex PCR reads through MiXCR, storing one row per CDR3 protein. The data show about 740,000 distinct CDR3 sequences, 40% seen once. Input material: peripheral blood. The receptors come from an adult man with Graves' ophthalmopathy.

In the case of this clonotype: A much larger clonotype is one base distant, so this may be a read error. The chain is built from TRBV25-1 and TRBJ2-2, with 8 bases that match TRBD1. The CDR3 spans 15 residues. In germline, CDR1 is MGHDK, CDR2 SYGVNS. In DNA form, the CDR3 reads TGTGCCAGCAGTGGGACAGGGTTGAACACCGCGGAGCTGTTTTTT. Translation: CASSGTGLNTAELFF.

This clonotype occurred a few times. The J gene is TRBJ2-5, the V gene TRBV10-2; a weak D match, TRBD2 (5 bases). Per germline, CDR1 WSHSY and CDR2 SAAADI. V dropped 2 bases and J dropped 10 bases, with 8 bases sitting between them. The CDR3 sequence is 11 residues long. Here the CDR3 reads CASSEGRDQYF. CDR3 in DNA: TGCGCCAGCAGTGAGGGGAGAGACCAGTACTTC.

This clonotype appeared a few times. The rearrangement links TRBV19 to TRBJ1-6, with no clear D. This CDR3 comprises 15 residues. Trimming left V 0 bases short and J 7 bases short, with 10 bases between. Germline lookup yields CDR1 LNHDA and CDR2 SQIVND (reference sequence). Here the CDR3 reads CASSIDWAVNSPLHF. The CDR3 DNA is TGTGCCAGTAGTATAGATTGGGCAGTAAATTCACCCCTCCACTTT.

The rearrangement joins TRBV20-1 to TRBJ2-7; 8 bases match TRBD1. The CDR3 contains 14 residues. Trimming removed 5 bases from V and 6 bases from J; junction bases left unmatched: 12. Germline CDR1 and CDR2: DFQATT and SNEGSKA (reference sequence). The DNA of the CDR3 is TGCAGTGCTTCCCCGGACAGGGCTACGGCCGAGCAGTACTTC. It yields the protein CSASPDRATAEQYF.

The chain has TRBV7-9 and TRBJ1-3; 7 nucleotides align to TRBD1. J was trimmed by 0 bases and V by 3 bases; bases with no gene match: 5. Germline V CDR1 and CDR2: SEHNR, FQNEAQ (reference sequence). This CDR3 spans 16 amino acids. The CDR3 nucleotides are TGTGCCAGCAGCTTGGAGACAGGGCGCTCTGGAAACACCATATATTTT. Translated, it gives CASSLETGRSGNTIYF.

This clonotype was recorded a few times. This rearrangement joins TRBV10-3 to TRBJ1-4; D is perhaps TRBD1 (6 bases). V lost 10 bases and J lost 7, with 16 bases in between. From germline, CDR1 is ENHRY and CDR2 SYGVKD. CDR3 length equals 13 residues. The CDR3 sequence is CASRDTGGEKLFF. The CDR3 bases are TGTGCCAGCAGGGACACAGGAGGTGAAAAACTGTTTTTT.

This clonotype was observed a handful of times. The rearrangement joins TRBV4-2 to TRBJ2-2, with D possibly being TRBD2 (5 bases). The CDR3 extends over 16 amino acids. Trimming stripped 0 bases from V and 2 bases from J, with 10 bases between. Looked up from germline, CDR1 is LGHNA and CDR2 is YNFKEQ. The CDR3 loop is CASSQEGLANTGELFF. Written as DNA, the CDR3 is TGTGCCAGCAGCCAAGAGGGCCTAGCAAACACCGGGGAGCTGTTTTTT.

This clonotype was seen at least ten times. The rearrangement uses TRBV11-2 and TRBJ1-4, with a weak D call TRBD1 (6 bases). The CDR3 length is 13 residues. The germline gives CDR1 SGHAT, CDR2 FQNNGV. The V end lost 5 bases, the J end lost 15 bases, and 19 bases lay between the germline ends. CDR3 sequence (DNA): TGTGCCAGCAGCAGGCAAGGGGGGGTGAAGATGTTTTTT. Translating gives CASSRQGGVKMFF.